One TCR beta chain is described in this entry. Its antigen is unknown. The data originate from a study of cytomegalovirus exposure and HLA in healthy donors. With 60 Vbeta and 13 Jbeta primers, the PCR was carried out. Repertoires were generated with immunoSEQ multiplex PCR, while TCRdb's copy carries only in-frame clones and drops some. The table lists more than 85,000 clones, 65% to 90% of them singletons. Study-level points and caveats: Altogether, 150 or so TCR beta chains were recorded as cytomegalovirus-associated.

CDR1 and CDR2 from the germline V gene are MNHEY and SMNVEV (reference sequence). The CDR3 loop spans 14 amino acids. V was pared by 5 bases and J by 7 bases, with 12 bases between. Sequenced material: PBMCs. The chain combines TRBV27 with TRBJ1-6, with D perhaps TRBD1 (6 bases). The TCR comes from a woman in her twenties or thirties in good health and CMV-seronegative. The CDR3 region has the DNA TGTGCCAGCAGTCCTACAGGGTACAATTCACCCCTCCACTTT. Encoded protein: CASSPTGYNSPLHF.